The TCR beta chain described here comes from a study of cytomegalovirus exposure and HLA in healthy donors. V lost 5 bases and J 1 base, leaving 3 bases between the germline ends. Germline CDR1 is MNHEY and CDR2 is SMNVEV (reference sequence). The CDR3 has 12 amino acids. General study findings and limits: Sequencing likely produced, as an artifact, a cluster of highly shared sequence variants. Cytomegalovirus association was assigned to about 150 TCR beta chains.

In the PCR, 60 Vbeta and 13 Jbeta primers were used. The table came from immunoSEQ multiplex PCR; TCRdb's copy has only in-frame clones and leaves some out. This sample has about 130,000 clones; approximately 80% occur once, and the top ten carry over 2%. This clone has more than one count but fewer than ten. Antigen unknown. This chain connects TRBV27 to TRBJ2-1, with D unclear. Sequenced input: PBMCs. The source of this sequence is a man aged 25 to 40 in good health and CMV-seronegative. The CDR3 region has the DNA TGTGCCAGCAGTCCTTCCTACAATGAGCAGTTCTTC. Amino acid sequence: CASSPSYNEQFF.